This T cell receptor (beta chain) was sequenced in a study of blood T cell repertoires in COVID-19. Authors' processing steps: It was from reference gene primer amplification that nucleated cell counts were estimated. Produced via immunoSEQ multiplex PCR; TCRdb's table is partial and in-frame only. V and J calls and clone size are as listed in that table; D and trimming were resolved from the DNA. The table lists approximately 300,000 clones, about 90% of them singletons, with over 4% in the top ten. V was pared by 7 bases and J by 7 bases, with 10 bases of the junction left unmatched. Germline CDR1 and CDR2: LNHDA and SQIVND (reference sequence). The CDR3 is 15 amino acids. Categorization into cohorts depended on clinical history that participants reported. Each recovered donor of Cohort 3 presented with two negative PCRs, clearance, or symptom resolution.

Sequencing used PBMCs or T cells enriched from blood (not recorded which). The receptor comes from a woman aged 25 to 39 who had recovered from COVID-19. The gene calls are TRBV19 and TRBJ1-6; 7 bases fit TRBD1. CDR3 sequence reads: CASTTMDRWNSPLHF. In DNA form, the CDR3 reads TGTGCCAGTACCACTATGGACAGGTGGAATTCACCCCTCCACTTT. Looking up the rest from reference TRBV19 and TRBJ1-6 gives the full variable domain: DGGITQSPKYLFRKEGQNVTLSCEQNLNHDAMYWYRQDPGQGLRLIYYSQIVNDFQKGDIAEGYSVSREKKESFPLTVTSAQKNPTAFYLCASTTMDRWNSPLHFGNGTRLTVT.